This record covers a single T cell receptor beta chain. The antigen is unknown. Assay used: immunoSEQ multiplex PCR; TCRdb lists only in-frame clones, some missing. The table has some 72,000 clones, approximately 90% seen once; the top ten hold approximately 0.48%. These data originate in a study of OX40 agonist ivuxolimab in advanced cancers. General observations from the study: Patients who responded partially at 0.1-3.0 mg/kg showed clonal expansion ranking among the lowest. Clonal expansion by week 6 occurred in CD4+ and CD8+ blood T cells (at 0.1 to 3.0 mg/kg). Normalized T-cell clonal expansion was also low in a subset of nonresponders. In general, CD8+ T cells held more expanded clones than CD4+ did, on average.

Germline loops: CDR1 SGHTA, CDR2 FQGNSA. V was clipped by 0 bases and J by 0 bases, with 9 bases between them. The CDR3 is 15 residues long. This receptor was obtained from an adult with an advanced solid tumor such as melanoma, head and neck, liver or kidney cancer. Material: CD4+ or CD8+ T cells sorted from blood, obtained in a trial of the OX40 agonist ivuxolimab. This chain joins TRBV7-2 and TRBJ2-7; D is ambiguous. The CDR3 bases are TGTGCCAGCAGCTTAGCTCCCAGGAGCTCCTACGAGCAGTACTTC. This translates into CASSLAPRSSYEQYF.